This T cell receptor beta chain was obtained from a study of glioma-infiltrating T cells after dendritic cell vaccination. A few counts support this clone. Its antigen is not known. Its ends do not fully match the called genes, so a read error is possible. The length of the CDR3 is 16 residues. The germline gives CDR1 SSHAT, CDR2 FNYEAQ (reference sequence). General observations from the study: Longer survival after dendritic cell vaccination followed higher pretreatment TIL content.

Up to about 2 ug genomic DNA was used for TCRB CDR3 amplification. Amplification used 60 V beta primers and 13 J beta primers. Data came from immunoSEQ multiplex PCR; TCRdb stores just in-frame clones and leaves some out. The sample holds approximately 82,000 clones, around 90% seen once. The chain uses TRBV7-7 and TRBJ2-3; 7 bases are shared with TRBD2. The sequence was collected from a human donor with glioblastoma. The specimen comprised blood, sampled before dendritic cell vaccination. This CDR3 is CASSLGAGGTADTQYF. CDR3 bases: TGTGCTAGCAGCTTAGGGGCCGGGGGGACCGCAGATACGCAGTATTTT.